This TCR beta chain emerged from a study of CD8+ T cells in alopecia areata. Study context: Scoring of treated patients' severity used the percentage of affected scalp area.

Turning to this clone: Its antigen is currently unknown.

As for treatment: oral pan-JAK inhibitor, 5-10 mg twice daily. Once RNA had been extracted, it was reverse transcribed into cDNA to act as the sequencing template. The method was immunoSEQ multiplex PCR; TCRdb's version includes in-frame clones alone and lacks a portion of them. The data contain some 99,000 clones, more than 55% of them singletons. Study-wide results and limits: While patients received tofacitinib, many expanded lesional clones remained present in scalp and blood.

Germline V gene lookup returns CDR1 MGHRA and CDR2 YSYEKL. This CDR3 is 17 amino acids long. The V end lost 0 bases, the J end lost 0 bases, and 11 bases lay between the germline ends. The specimen comprised CD8+ T cells sorted from blood, sampled at week 4, from a patient treated with tofacitinib. The TCR sequence derives from a human donor with alopecia areata. The chain employs TRBV4-1 and TRBJ1-4; the D is unclear. The CDR3 DNA reads TGCGCCAGCAGCCAAGAAATCCCTGCTACAACTAATGAAAAACTGTTTTTT. This encodes CASSQEIPATTNEKLFF.